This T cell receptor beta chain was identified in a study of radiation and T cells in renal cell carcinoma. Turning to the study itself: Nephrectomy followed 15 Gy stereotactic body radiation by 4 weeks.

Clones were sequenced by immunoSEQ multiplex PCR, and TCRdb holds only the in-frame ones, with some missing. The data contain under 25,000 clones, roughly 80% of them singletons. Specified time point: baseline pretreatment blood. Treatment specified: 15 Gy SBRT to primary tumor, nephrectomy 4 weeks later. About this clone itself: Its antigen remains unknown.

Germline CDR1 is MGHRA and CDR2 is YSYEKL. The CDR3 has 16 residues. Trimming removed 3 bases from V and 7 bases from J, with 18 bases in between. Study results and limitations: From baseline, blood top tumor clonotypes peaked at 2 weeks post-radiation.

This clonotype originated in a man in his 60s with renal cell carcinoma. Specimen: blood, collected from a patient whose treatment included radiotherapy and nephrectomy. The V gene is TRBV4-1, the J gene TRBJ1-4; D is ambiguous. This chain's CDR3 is CASSQGRRAGSEKLFF. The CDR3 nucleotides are TGCGCCAGCAGCCAGGGTCGGCGGGCGGGAAGTGAAAAACTGTTTTTT.